This T cell receptor beta chain is from a study of T cell responses to AZD1222 COVID-19 vaccine. Only in-frame clones appear in the TCRdb table, and some are missing; sequencing was by immunoSEQ multiplex PCR. The data hold some 200,000 clones, with about 93% observed a single time. The V and J ends lost 4 bases and 4 bases respectively, with 22 bases between them. This CDR3 comprises 17 residues. Germline V CDR1 and CDR2: SEHNR, FQNEAQ (reference sequence). On this clone: Its cognate antigen is unknown.

Study-wide points: Regions 160-218 and 743-854 held dominance among vaccine-associated CD4 TCRs, which spanned spike. At baseline, just 5 or 6 AZD1222 recipients tested seropositive. Vaccination with two AZD1222 doses was followed by a rise in Spike-specific TCR breadth and depth. Within unmutated variant regions lay the reported targets of nearly half of spike-specific TCRs.

This sequence joins TRBV7-9 and TRBJ1-2, with a tentative D call TRBD1 (6 bases). The sample consisted of peripheral blood, taken on day 0 of MenACWY control vaccination. This receptor was taken from an adult in good health. CDR3 sequence: CASSSQRLGDIGYGYTF. Here the CDR3 DNA reads TGTGCCAGCAGCTCGCAGCGTCTGGGGGACATAGGCTATGGCTACACCTTC.